This T cell receptor (beta chain) comes out of a study of shared T cell receptors in the human thymus. Clones were sequenced by immunoSEQ multiplex PCR, and TCRdb holds only the in-frame ones, with some missing. Seen here are some 640,000 clones, over 75% observed once, and the top ten hold roughly 0.0089%. The V gene's germline CDR1 is MDHEN and CDR2 SYDVKM. The CDR3 totals 14 residues. Between the trimmed V and J ends, which lost 10 bases and 1 base, there was a span of 13 bases. The sample was also reused in another study, on human thymus T cells. That publication notes: Healthy Finnish infants undergoing corrective surgery for congenital heart defects provided the donor material. Resections from corrective heart surgery provided thymus tissue. Across thymic and blood repertoires, the usage of V and J genes appeared to be biased. Thymic TCR repertoires of unrelated people reportedly overlapped highly.

This receptor was identified in a boy in the first two years of life with a congenital heart defect. Material: thymocytes. The chain combines TRBV28 with TRBJ1-4; D is perhaps TRBD1 (5 bases). CDR3 nucleotides: TGTGCCACCGGAGGGGCGGTAACTAATGAAAAACTGTTTTTT. Its protein is CATGGAVTNEKLFF.